This TCR beta chain was found in a study of T cell responses to AZD1222 COVID-19 vaccine. Study-wide context: Second-dose intervals of approximately 4 or approximately 12 weeks were pooled.

Sequencing used immunoSEQ multiplex PCR; TCRdb keeps in-frame clones, though not all of them. The data contain fewer than 150,000 clones, about 89% of them singletons. The V end lost 3 bases, the J end lost 6 bases, and 11 bases lay between the germline ends. Germline assignment: CDR1 SEHNR and CDR2 FQNEAQ (reference sequence). CDR3 length: 13 residues. V gene TRBV7-9 combines with J gene TRBJ1-1, with D uncertain. This TCR was sampled from an adult in good health. This sample comprised peripheral blood, obtained on day 0 of AZD1222 vaccination. The CDR3 spells CASSFPGRAEAFF. The CDR3 coding sequence is TGTGCCAGCAGCTTCCCGGGGAGGGCTGAAGCTTTCTTT.